This record concerns one T cell receptor (beta chain) sequence. Its antigen is not known. The data stem from a study of T cell responses to AZD1222 COVID-19 vaccine. The study's findings and limits: Repertoires in all cases were sampled only once the peak T cell response had passed.

Here immunoSEQ multiplex PCR was the method, and the copy in TCRdb shows in-frame clones only, minus some. Among more than 80,000 clones listed, approximately 90% were seen once. The V end lost 0 bases, the J end lost 4 bases, and 25 bases lay between the germline ends. Germline CDR1 and CDR2: SGHRS and YFSETQ. The CDR3 spans 19 residues. The input for sequencing was peripheral blood, taken 28 days after the second AZD1222 dose. The chain carries TRBV5-1 and TRBJ1-2; D uncertain. This clonotype was sampled from an adult who received the AZD1222 COVID-19 vaccine. The DNA of the CDR3 is TGCGCCAGCAGCTTGGGGCACGGATTGGAAATGCGACCATCCTATGGCTACACCTTC. Its translation: CASSLGHGLEMRPSYGYTF.